This TCR beta chain was sequenced in a study of cytomegalovirus exposure and HLA in healthy donors. Study-level results: Beyond CMV serostatus, there was no information to go on about immune exposure. Per published accounts, TCR beta sequences correctly predicted the HLA-A and HLA-B alleles of most subjects. Highly shared sequence variants in one cluster were likely a sequencing artifact. It emerged from a later analysis that several of the most significant clusters appeared to be linked to common viral pathogens.

About this clone: Its antigen is as yet unknown.

PCR primers comprised 60 Vbeta and 13 Jbeta primers. Assay used: immunoSEQ multiplex PCR; TCRdb lists only in-frame clones, some missing. The sample records some 130,000 clones, over 75% being singletons. The CDR3 is made up of 14 amino acids. With 0 bases removed from V and 6 bases from J, the gap between germline ends came to 12 bases. In germline, CDR1 is MGHRA, CDR2 YSYEKL. The sequencing sample was made of PBMCs. The chain employs TRBV4-1 and TRBJ2-7; unclear D gene. The source is a male donor in good health and CMV-seropositive. Here the CDR3 DNA reads TGCGCCAGCAGCCAAGAGGTCGTGAGTTCCGAGCAGTACTTC. It encodes CASSQEVVSSEQYF.